The clone carrying this T cell receptor (beta chain) appeared many times. Its antigen is still unknown. TCRdb re-called the reads through MiXCR, storing one row per CDR3 protein. Counted here are almost 500,000 distinct CDR3 sequences, approximately 10% occurring once; the ten biggest clones make up about 10%. Looked up from germline, CDR1 is SGHAT and CDR2 is FQNNGV. The CDR3 is 16 residues long. V lost 5 bases and J lost 4; bases outside the gene matches: 9. These data are taken from a study of T cell repertoires in cytomegalovirus infection. Overall study: Shared public TCR beta signatures pointed to both CMV infection and a matching HLA type.

Study results and limitations: Carriers of CMV and the relevant HLA type were discriminated by public TCR beta frequency. Dominant in the ex vivo response were TCR beta clonotypes restricted by HLA-C and specific for CMV.

The chain employs TRBV11-2 and TRBJ2-1; the match to TRBD2 covers 9 bases. The sequenced sample was PBMCs. The TCR was taken from a human donor in good health (CMV status not recorded). Some clones in this sample may be carry-over from other donors' samples. The CDR3 region has the DNA TGTGCCAGCAGCCCTGTGGCTAGCGGGGTTTACAATGAGCAGTTCTTC. Its translation: CASSPVASGVYNEQFF.